This TCR beta chain was sequenced in a study of beta chain features in type 1 diabetes. Broader study findings: A potential PCR bias toward shorter templates would be equal in patient and control samples. All four CD4+ subsets of Type 1 diabetes patients contained TCRB CDR3s that were moderately but significantly shorter.

Per donor, one heparinised blood draw averaged around 120 mL. Sorting with CD45RO/CCR7/CD25/CD127/CD95/CD27 yielded naive, central memory, regulatory and stem-like memory CD4+ cells. V shed 7 bases, J shed 2 bases, and the junction held 4 bases outside the gene matches. Germline V gene data show CDR1 as SQVTM and CDR2 as ANQGSEA. The CDR3 is made up of 12 amino acids. The entirety of the isolated RNA underwent reverse transcription, so expressed TCRB transcripts were sequenced. Assay: immunoSEQ multiplex PCR; the TCRdb copy retains only in-frame clones and omits some. The sample contains under 850,000 clones, around 15% of which appear only once. In its sample, this clone was seen a few times. Its antigen is undetermined.

The sequence was obtained from a man younger than 35 with type 1 diabetes. The chain joins TRBV29-1 to TRBJ2-7; 8 bases fit TRBD1. The sequencing input was naive CD4+ T cells from blood. CDR3: CSAGGQAYEQYF. As DNA, the CDR3 is TGCAGCGCCGGGGGACAGGCCTACGAGCAGTACTTC.